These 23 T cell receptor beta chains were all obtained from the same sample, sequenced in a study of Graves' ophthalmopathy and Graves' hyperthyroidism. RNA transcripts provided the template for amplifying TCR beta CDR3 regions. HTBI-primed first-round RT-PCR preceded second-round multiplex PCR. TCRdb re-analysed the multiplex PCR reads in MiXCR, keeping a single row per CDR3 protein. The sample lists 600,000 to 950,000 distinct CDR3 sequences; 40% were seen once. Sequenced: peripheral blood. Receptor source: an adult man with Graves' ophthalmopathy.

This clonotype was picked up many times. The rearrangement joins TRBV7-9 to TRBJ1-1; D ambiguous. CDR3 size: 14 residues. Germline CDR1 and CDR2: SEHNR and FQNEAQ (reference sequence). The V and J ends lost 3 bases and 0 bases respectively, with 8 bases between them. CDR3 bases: TGTGCCAGCAGCTTGGGTACCGTGAACACTGAAGCTTTCTTT. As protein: CASSLGTVNTEAFF.

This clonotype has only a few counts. CDR3 nucleotides: TGTGCCAGCAGCCAGGGGGCTAACTATGGCTACACCTTC. Residues: CASSQGANYGYTF. This chain connects TRBV3-1 to TRBJ1-2; D may be TRBD1 (5 bases). V dropped 3 bases and J dropped 0 bases, with 5 bases sitting between them. Germline V gene data show CDR1 as LGHDT and CDR2 as YNNKEL (reference sequence). The CDR3 spans 13 residues.

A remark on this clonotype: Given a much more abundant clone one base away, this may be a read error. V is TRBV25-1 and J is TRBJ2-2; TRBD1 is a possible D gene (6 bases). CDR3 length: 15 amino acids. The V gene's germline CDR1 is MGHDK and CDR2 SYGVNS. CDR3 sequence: CAISGIGGNTGELFF. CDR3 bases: TGTGCCATCAGTGGAATAGGGGGGAACACCGGGGAGCTGTTTTTT.

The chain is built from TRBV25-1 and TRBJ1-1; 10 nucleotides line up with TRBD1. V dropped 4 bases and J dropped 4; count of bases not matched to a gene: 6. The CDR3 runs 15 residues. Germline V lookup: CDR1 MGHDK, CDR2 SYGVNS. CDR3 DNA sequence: TGTGCCAGCAGTGGGAGTAGGACAGGGGGCACTGAAGCTTTCTTT. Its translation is CASSGSRTGGTEAFF. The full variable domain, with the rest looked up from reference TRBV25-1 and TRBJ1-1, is EADIYQTPRYLVIGTGKKITLECSQTMGHDKMYWYQQDPGMELHLIHYSYGVNSTEKGDLSSESTVSRIRTEHFPLTLESARPSHTSQYLCASSGSRTGGTEAFFGQGTRLTVV.

The CDR3 spells CASSPGTGETYEQYF. The DNA for the CDR3 is TGTGCCAGCAGCCCAGGGACAGGCGAAACCTACGAGCAGTACTTC. The J gene is TRBJ2-7, the V gene TRBV7-2; TRBD1 aligns across 8 bases. Germline CDR1 SGHTA, CDR2 FQGNSA. After removal of 5 bases from V and 2 bases from J, the junction contained 8 bases not matched to a gene. The CDR3 is 15 residues long.

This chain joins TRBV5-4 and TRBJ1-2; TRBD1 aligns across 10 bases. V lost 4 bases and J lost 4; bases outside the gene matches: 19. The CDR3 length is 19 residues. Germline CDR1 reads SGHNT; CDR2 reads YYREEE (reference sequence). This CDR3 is CASSPPPTGGASISYGYTF. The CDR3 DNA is TGTGCCAGCAGCCCGCCCCCGACAGGGGGCGCGAGTATCAGCTATGGCTACACCTTC.

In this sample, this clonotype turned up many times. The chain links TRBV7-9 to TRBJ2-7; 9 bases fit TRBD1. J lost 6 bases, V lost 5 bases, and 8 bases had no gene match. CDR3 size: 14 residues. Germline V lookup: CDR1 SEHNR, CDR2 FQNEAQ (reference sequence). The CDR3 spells CASSDGTGLGEQYF. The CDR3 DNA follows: TGTGCCAGCAGCGACGGGACAGGGCTCGGCGAGCAGTACTTC.

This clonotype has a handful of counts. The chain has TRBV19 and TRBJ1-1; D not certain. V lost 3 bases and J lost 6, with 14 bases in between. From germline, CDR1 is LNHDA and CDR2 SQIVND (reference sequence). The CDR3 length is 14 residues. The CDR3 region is CASSIDLREPEAFF. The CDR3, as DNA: TGTGCCAGTAGTATTGATTTACGTGAACCTGAAGCTTTCTTT. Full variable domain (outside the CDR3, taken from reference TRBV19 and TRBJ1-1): DGGITQSPKYLFRKEGQNVTLSCEQNLNHDAMYWYRQDPGQGLRLIYYSQIVNDFQKGDIAEGYSVSREKKESFPLTVTSAQKNPTAFYLCASSIDLREPEAFFGQGTRLTVV.

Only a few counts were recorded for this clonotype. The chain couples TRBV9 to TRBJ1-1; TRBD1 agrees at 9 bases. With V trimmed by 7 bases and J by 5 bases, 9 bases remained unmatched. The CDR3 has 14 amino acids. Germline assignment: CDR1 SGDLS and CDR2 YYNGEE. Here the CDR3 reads CASSPGTGRTEAFF. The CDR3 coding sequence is TGTGCCAGCTCCCCGGGGACAGGGAGGACTGAAGCTTTCTTT.

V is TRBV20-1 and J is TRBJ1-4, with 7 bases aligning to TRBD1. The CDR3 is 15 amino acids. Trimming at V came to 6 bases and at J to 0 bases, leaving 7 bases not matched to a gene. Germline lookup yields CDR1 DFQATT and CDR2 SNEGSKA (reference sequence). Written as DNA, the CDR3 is TGCAGTGCCAGGCCAGGGGGAACAACTAATGAAAAACTGTTTTTT. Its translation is CSARPGGTTNEKLFF.

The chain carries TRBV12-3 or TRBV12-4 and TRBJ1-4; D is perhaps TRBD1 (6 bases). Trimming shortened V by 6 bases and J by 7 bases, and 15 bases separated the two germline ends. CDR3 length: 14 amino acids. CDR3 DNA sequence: TGTGCCAGCAGCCACACAGGGATGGGTGAAAAACTGTTTTTT. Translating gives CASSHTGMGEKLFF.

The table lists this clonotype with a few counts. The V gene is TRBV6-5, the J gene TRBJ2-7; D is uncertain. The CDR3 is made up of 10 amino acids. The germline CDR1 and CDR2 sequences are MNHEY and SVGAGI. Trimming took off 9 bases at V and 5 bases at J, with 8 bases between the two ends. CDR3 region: CARLGHEQYF. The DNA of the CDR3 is TGTGCCAGGTTGGGCCACGAGCAGTACTTC.

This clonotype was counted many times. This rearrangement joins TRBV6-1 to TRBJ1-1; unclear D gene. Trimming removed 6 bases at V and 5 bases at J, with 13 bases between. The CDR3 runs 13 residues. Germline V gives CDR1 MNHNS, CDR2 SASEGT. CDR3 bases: TGTGCCAGCAGCATAGGTGCCGGGACTGAAGCTTTCTTT. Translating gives CASSIGAGTEAFF.

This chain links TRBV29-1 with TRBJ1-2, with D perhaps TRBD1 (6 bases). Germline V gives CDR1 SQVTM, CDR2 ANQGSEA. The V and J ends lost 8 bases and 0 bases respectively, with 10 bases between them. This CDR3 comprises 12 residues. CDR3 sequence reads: CSLDSANYGYTF. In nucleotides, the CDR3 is TGCAGCTTGGACAGTGCTAACTATGGCTACACCTTC.

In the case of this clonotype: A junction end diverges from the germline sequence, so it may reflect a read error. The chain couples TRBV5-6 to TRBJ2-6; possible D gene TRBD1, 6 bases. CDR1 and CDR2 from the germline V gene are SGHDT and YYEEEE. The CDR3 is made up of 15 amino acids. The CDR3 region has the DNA TGTGCCAGCAGGTTGGGGGCTTCTGGGGCCAACGTCCTGACTTTC. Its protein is CASRLGASGANVLTF.

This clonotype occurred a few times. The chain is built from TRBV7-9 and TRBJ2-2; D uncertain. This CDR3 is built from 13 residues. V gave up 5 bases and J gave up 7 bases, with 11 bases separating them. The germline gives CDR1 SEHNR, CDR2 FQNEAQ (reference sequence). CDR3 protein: CASSVVPNGELFF. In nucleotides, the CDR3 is TGTGCCAGCAGCGTGGTGCCAAACGGGGAGCTGTTTTTT.

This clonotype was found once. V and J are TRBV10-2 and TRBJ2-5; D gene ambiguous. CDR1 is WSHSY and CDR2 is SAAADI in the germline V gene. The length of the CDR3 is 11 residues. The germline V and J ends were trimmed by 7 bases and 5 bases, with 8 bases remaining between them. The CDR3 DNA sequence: TGCGCCAGCATTGGCAGTGAGACCCAGTACTTC. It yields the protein CASIGSETQYF.

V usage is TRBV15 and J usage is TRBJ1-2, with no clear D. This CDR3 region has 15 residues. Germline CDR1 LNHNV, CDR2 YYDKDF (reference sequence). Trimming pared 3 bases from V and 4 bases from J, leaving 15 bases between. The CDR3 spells CATSSQGMSPYGYTF. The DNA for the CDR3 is TGTGCCACCAGCAGCCAAGGAATGTCGCCCTATGGCTACACCTTC.

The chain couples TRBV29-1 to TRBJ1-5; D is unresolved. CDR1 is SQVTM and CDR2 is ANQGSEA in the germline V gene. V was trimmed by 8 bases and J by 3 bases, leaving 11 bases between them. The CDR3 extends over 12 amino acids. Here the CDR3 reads CSSRSSNQPQHF. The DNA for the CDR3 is TGCAGCAGTCGTAGTTCCAATCAGCCCCAGCATTTT.

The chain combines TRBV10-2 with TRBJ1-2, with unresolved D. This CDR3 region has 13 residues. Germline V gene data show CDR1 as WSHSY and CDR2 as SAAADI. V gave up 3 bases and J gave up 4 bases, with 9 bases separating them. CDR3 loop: CASSDGDAYGYTF. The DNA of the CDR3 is TGCGCCAGCAGTGACGGTGACGCCTATGGCTACACCTTC.

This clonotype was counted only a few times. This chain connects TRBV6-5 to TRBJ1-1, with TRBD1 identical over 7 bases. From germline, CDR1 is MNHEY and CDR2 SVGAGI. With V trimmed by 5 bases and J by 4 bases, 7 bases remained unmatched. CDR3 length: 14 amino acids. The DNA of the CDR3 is TGTGCCAGCAGTAACCGGGACAGTGGCACTGAAGCTTTCTTT. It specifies CASSNRDSGTEAFF.

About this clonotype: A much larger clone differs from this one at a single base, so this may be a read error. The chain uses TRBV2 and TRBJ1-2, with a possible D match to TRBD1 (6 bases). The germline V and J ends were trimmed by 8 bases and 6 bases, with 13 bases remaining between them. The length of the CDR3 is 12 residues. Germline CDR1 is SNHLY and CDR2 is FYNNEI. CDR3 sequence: CASGDTYHGYTF. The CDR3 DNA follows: TGTGCCAGCGGGGACACCTACCATGGCTACACCTTC.

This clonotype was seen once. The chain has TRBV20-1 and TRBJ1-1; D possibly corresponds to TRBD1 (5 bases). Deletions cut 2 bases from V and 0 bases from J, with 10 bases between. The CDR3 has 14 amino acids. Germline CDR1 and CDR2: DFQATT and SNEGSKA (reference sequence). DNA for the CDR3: TGCAGTGCTAGAAGGGGCAGGGTGAACACTGAAGCTTTCTTT. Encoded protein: CSARRGRVNTEAFF.